This TCR beta chain originates from a study of blood T cell repertoires in COVID-19 (dated by TCRdb to between 2020 and 2021). In the study overall: Collaborator samples came from the United States, Italy and Spain and covered acute and convalescent phases of COVID-19. The material from the prospective study consisted of cDNA or gDNA derived from T cells, B-cell-depleted T cells, or PBMCs. Subjects who had been exposed to COVID-19, were actively infected with it, or had recovered from it provided the deeply sampled blood TCRbeta repertoires that made up the dataset. The repertoires were released in a freely available public database meant as a resource for research on the immune response to SARS-CoV-2. Samples came from the ongoing ImmuneRACE study (first 160 participants) plus 1,254 subjects from 6 global collaborators. The sample metadata nearly always contained a de-identified subject ID, COVID-19 status, age in years and sex. Where HLA class I and class II types were available, the types were taken from metadata supplied by the sample provider, not from assay-based typing.

Study-wide findings and limitations: The amount of clinical and demographic metadata varied by source and participant and was provided uncurated.

TCRbeta CDR3 regions were amplified from genomic DNA using the immunoSEQ Assay, a bias-controlled multiplex PCR. The published analysis was carried out like this. The number of nucleated cells in each sample was estimated from the amplification of reference gene primers within the assay. To quantify the absolute abundance of each unique TCRbeta CDR3 rearrangement, sequence reads were collapsed and filtered. For each sample, productive Simpson clonality was calculated as the square root of Simpson's diversity index over productive rearrangements. This is the immuneACCESS table as TCRdb keeps it, with only in-frame sequences that have V and J called. A part of the clones is gone; compared with another copy, unresolved V genes explain less than half, and the rest is unexplained. The V and J calls and clone size are taken from that table; D and trimming were inferred from the DNA. The sample table contains about 210,000 clones; only one count was recorded for about four fifths of them. 7% to 10% of the sample belongs to the ten largest clones.

A remark on this clone: Its recognized antigen is unknown. No quality values exist for individual bases; no much larger clone is one base distant.

Whole blood was collected in K2EDTA tubes by collaborating institutions according to the institutions' own protocols. Collaborator samples were shipped for TCRbeta analysis as frozen whole blood, isolated PBMCs, or DNA extracted from either sample type. V is pared back by 5 bases and J by 3 bases, with 12 bases lying between the germline termini. The germline V gene specifies SQVTM as CDR1 and ANQGSEA as CDR2. The CDR3 numbers 13 residues from cysteine through phenylalanine. Only the CDR3 DNA is retained, 39 bases long and in frame from the first base. This TCR derives from a woman between 50 and 59 years old with acute or convalescent COVID-19. The sample was peripheral blood. The chain couples TRBV29-1 to TRBJ2-3; the D gene is perhaps TRBD1, from 6 matching bases. CDR3 protein: CSVKTGRTDTQYF. DNA sequence: TGCAGCGTTAAAACAGGGCGGACAGATACGCAGTATTTT.